Presented here are 25 T cell receptor beta chains from one specimen sequenced in a study of shared T cell receptors in the human thymus. Profiling relied on immunoSEQ multiplex PCR, and the TCRdb table lists in-frame clones only, not all of them. The table includes 700,000 or so clones, approximately 83% detected once. These data also featured in a second study, about human thymus T cells.

Input material: thymocytes. Receptor source: a girl younger than two with a congenital heart defect.

This rearrangement joins TRBV7-2 to TRBJ2-3; 13 bases match TRBD2. Germline trimming cut 3 bases from V and 3 bases from J; bases unmatched to any gene: 9. CDR1 SGHTA and CDR2 FQGNSA come from the germline V gene. CDR3 length equals 18 residues. CDR3 nucleotide sequence: TGTGCCAGCAGCTTGAGTGGACTAGCGGGGGACTCAACAGATACGCAGTATTTT. This encodes CASSLSGLAGDSTDTQYF.

The J gene is TRBJ1-6, the V gene TRBV6-5; D gene uncertain. V was pared by 0 bases and J by 8 bases, with 11 bases between. CDR3 length equals 15 residues. Germline V lookup: CDR1 MNHEY, CDR2 SVGAGI. The CDR3 nucleotides read TGTGCCAGCAGTTACTCAGAGAGATTGGATTCACCCCTCCACTTT. Protein product: CASSYSERLDSPLHF.

The V gene is TRBV4-1, the J gene TRBJ2-5; 10 nucleotides line up with TRBD2. CDR3 length: 17 amino acids. V was clipped by 5 bases and J by 6 bases; unmatched bases: 15. Germline V gives CDR1 MGHRA, CDR2 YSYEKL. CDR3 residues: CASSEAASGGALKTQYF. In nucleotides, the CDR3 is TGCGCCAGCAGCGAAGCCGCCAGCGGGGGGGCTTTGAAGACCCAGTACTTC.

This sequence joins TRBV10-3 and TRBJ1-2; 11 nucleotides agree with TRBD1. Trimming at V came to 0 bases and at J to 4 bases, leaving 7 bases not matched to a gene. This CDR3 region has 17 residues. CDR1 is ENHRY, CDR2 SYGVKD, per germline. CDR3 region: CAISESLWTGGAYGYTF. Here the CDR3 DNA reads TGTGCCATCAGTGAGTCACTGTGGACAGGGGGCGCCTATGGCTACACCTTC.

The rearrangement joins TRBV7-2 to TRBJ2-5; tentatively, D is TRBD1 (6 bases). The DNA end is more similar to TRBJ2-7, so the J call may be wrong. In germline, CDR1 is SGHTA, CDR2 FQGNSA. CDR3 length equals 14 residues. This CDR3 is CASSPRTAAYEQYF. The CDR3 DNA sequence: TGTGCCAGCAGCCCTCGGACAGCAGCCTACGAGCAGTACTTC.

In its sample, this clone was seen a few times. The rearrangement links TRBV7-9 to TRBJ1-2, with 9 nucleotides matching TRBD1. The ends lost 5 bases at V and 4 bases at J; junction bases unmatched: 11. Germline CDR1 reads SEHNR; CDR2 reads FQNEAQ (reference sequence). This CDR3 has 16 amino acids. The CDR3 is CASSLGLGTGTYGYTF. DNA for the CDR3: TGTGCCAGCAGCCTTGGTCTCGGGACAGGGACCTATGGCTACACCTTC.

The rearrangement links TRBV5-4 to TRBJ2-2; 7 bases are shared with TRBD1. After removal of 4 bases from V and 7 bases from J, the junction contained 10 bases not matched to a gene. The CDR3 spans 15 residues. CDR1 is SGHNT and CDR2 is YYREEE in the germline V gene (reference sequence). DNA for the CDR3: TGTGCCAGCAGCCACGGGGACAGATCCAACGGGGAGCTGTTTTTT. It translates to CASSHGDRSNGELFF.

The chain couples TRBV11-2 to TRBJ1-1, with 7 positions matching TRBD1. After removal of 5 bases from V and 0 bases from J, the junction contained 6 bases not matched to a gene. The CDR3 sequence is 15 residues long. Germline V gives CDR1 SGHAT, CDR2 FQNNGV. The CDR3 spells CASSLNRGMNTEAFF. The CDR3 DNA reads as TGTGCCAGCAGCCTAAACAGGGGCATGAACACTGAAGCTTTCTTT.

The rearrangement joins TRBV5-6 to TRBJ2-4; tentative D call: TRBD1 (5 bases). There are 13 residues in the CDR3. V lost 3 bases, J lost 4 bases, and 8 bases lay in between. Germline V lookup: CDR1 SGHDT, CDR2 YYEEEE. For the CDR3, the DNA is TGTGCCAGCAGCTGGACAAGAAAAAACATTCAGTACTTC. Protein product: CASSWTRKNIQYF.

The CDR3 protein is CASSRGGVRYQPQHF. For the CDR3, the DNA is TGTGCCAGCAGCCGCGGGGGGGTACGTTATCAGCCCCAGCATTTT. V usage is TRBV4-2 and J usage is TRBJ1-5, with D tentatively TRBD1 (5 bases). V lost 4 bases to trimming and J lost 5 bases, with 15 bases between them. This CDR3 is built from 15 residues. Germline V lookup: CDR1 LGHNA, CDR2 YNFKEQ.

J is TRBJ1-6 and V is TRBV9; possible D gene TRBD1, 5 bases. The CDR3 is made up of 15 amino acids. V lost 0 bases, J lost 11 bases, and 15 bases lay in between. Germline V gene sequence: CDR1 SGDLS, CDR2 YYNGEE. The CDR3 reads CASSVAGGEGTPLHF. The CDR3 bases are TGTGCCAGCAGCGTAGCTGGAGGGGAAGGGACACCCCTCCACTTT. The full variable domain, its missing parts supplied by reference TRBV9 and TRBJ1-6, is DSGVTQTPKHLITATGQRVTLRCSPRSGDLSVYWYQQSLDQGLQFLIQYYNGEERAKGNILERFSAQQFPDLHSELNLSSLELGDSALYFCASSVAGGEGTPLHFGNGTRLTVT.

The CDR3 coding sequence is TGCGCCAGCAGCCAAGATCCAGGACAGGCAATAAAAATGAACACTGAAGCTTTCTTT. Its protein product is CASSQDPGQAIKMNTEAFF. The V call is TRBV4-1, the J call TRBJ1-1, with 7 bases aligning to TRBD1. V lost 0 bases to trimming and J lost 0 bases; unmatched junction nucleotides: 13. CDR1 and CDR2 from the germline V gene are MGHRA and YSYEKL. CDR3 length: 19 residues.

The V call is TRBV19, the J call TRBJ2-2; D perhaps matches TRBD2 (7 bases). Per the germline V gene, CDR1 is LNHDA and CDR2 is SQIVND (reference sequence). Trimming removed 6 bases from V and 6 bases from J, with 14 bases in between. The CDR3 is made up of 14 amino acids. The CDR3 DNA reads TGTGCCAGTAGCCCACAGGGAGGGCCCGGGGAGCTGTTTTTT. Protein sequence: CASSPQGGPGELFF.

J is TRBJ1-1 and V is TRBV5-4, with TRBD1 as a possible D gene (5 bases). The CDR3 runs 16 residues. The V gene's germline CDR1 is SGHNT and CDR2 YYREEE (reference sequence). The V end lost 0 bases, the J end lost 0 bases, and 12 bases lay between the germline ends. CDR3 in DNA: TGTGCCAGCAGCTTGGCCTCAGGGCCCATGAACACTGAAGCTTTCTTT. It is translated as CASSLASGPMNTEAFF.

This chain uses TRBV2 with TRBJ2-1, with TRBD1 identical over 9 bases. Trimming removed 5 bases from V and 6 bases from J; junction bases left unmatched: 8. CDR3 size: 15 residues. Germline CDR1 is SNHLY and CDR2 is FYNNEI. The CDR3 DNA is TGTGCCAGCAGTACGGACAGGGGCACCCCCAATGAGCAGTTCTTC. Protein product: CASSTDRGTPNEQFF.

The chain links TRBV11-2 to TRBJ1-2; 8 bases align to TRBD1. Germline lookup yields CDR1 SGHAT and CDR2 FQNNGV. V lost 3 bases to trimming and J lost 9 bases; unmatched junction nucleotides: 6. The CDR3 length is 13 residues. The CDR3 DNA is TGTGCCAGCAGCTTCGGACAGGGCTGGAGCTACACCTTC. Translated: CASSFGQGWSYTF.

The chain is built from TRBV7-7 and TRBJ2-3; 9 bases align to TRBD1. The CDR3 has 18 residues. Germline V gene lookup returns CDR1 SSHAT and CDR2 FNYEAQ (reference sequence). The J segment lost 3 bases and the V segment lost 1 base, leaving 11 bases of the junction unmatched. CDR3 DNA sequence: TGTGCCAGCAGCTTAGTAATTGGGGACAGGGAATGTACAGATACGCAGTATTTT. Residues: CASSLVIGDRECTDTQYF.

This sequence joins TRBV10-1 and TRBJ1-1; TRBD1 is a possible D gene (6 bases). The CDR3 contains 17 residues. V lost 2 bases, J lost 1 base, and 17 bases lay in between. The germline V gene has CDR1 WNHNN and CDR2 SYGVQD (reference sequence). DNA of the CDR3: TGCGCCAGCAGTGAGGGCCGGGACACAGACCCGAACACTGAAGCTTTCTTT. Translation: CASSEGRDTDPNTEAFF.

The V gene is TRBV10-3, the J gene TRBJ2-1, with 8 bases lining up with TRBD2. V lost 3 bases to trimming and J lost 7 bases; unmatched junction nucleotides: 8. CDR1 is ENHRY and CDR2 is SYGVKD in the germline V gene. The CDR3 runs 15 residues. CDR3 DNA sequence: TGTGCCATCAGTGACGGGGGGGCCCTACAAAATGAGCAGTTCTTC. Translated, it gives CAISDGGALQNEQFF.

The V and J genes are TRBV10-3 and TRBJ1-2; 8 nucleotides agree with TRBD1. Germline values: CDR1 ENHRY, CDR2 SYGVKD. The CDR3 consists of 15 residues. V gave up 4 bases and J gave up 5 bases; unmatched junction bases: 9. CDR3 in DNA: TGTGCCATCAGTGGGGGAGGACAGGGTGAATATGGCTACACCTTC. Encoded protein: CAISGGGQGEYGYTF.

The CDR3 DNA sequence: TGCGCCAGCAGCCAAGTGGGGCCCCCTAACTATGGCTACACCTTC. Encoded protein: CASSQVGPPNYGYTF. The V call is TRBV4-3, the J call TRBJ1-2, with TRBD1 as a possible D gene (5 bases). This CDR3 comprises 15 residues. Trimming shortened V by 1 base and J by 0 bases, and 9 bases separated the two germline ends. Germline CDR1 and CDR2: LGHNA and YSLEER.

This chain links TRBV7-9 with TRBJ1-1, with D maybe TRBD1 (6 bases). Trimming removed 4 bases from V and 3 bases from J, with 12 bases in between. The CDR3 contains 14 residues. Per the germline V gene, CDR1 is SEHNR and CDR2 is FQNEAQ (reference sequence). The CDR3 region has the DNA TGTGCCAGCAGCTCGACAGGACAGTACACTGAAGCTTTCTTT. Amino acids: CASSSTGQYTEAFF.

The genes are TRBV2 and TRBJ2-2, with 11 bases aligning to TRBD2. The germline V gene encodes CDR1 SNHLY and CDR2 FYNNEI. V lost 6 bases and J lost 2; bases outside the gene matches: 8. This CDR3 comprises 17 residues. The CDR3 sequence is CASRITSGGINTGELFF. CDR3 in DNA: TGTGCCAGCAGGATAACTAGCGGGGGTATTAACACCGGGGAGCTGTTTTTT. The entire variable domain, with the rest obtained from reference TRBV2 and TRBJ2-2, is as follows: EPEVTQTPSHQVTQMGQEVILRCVPISNHLYFYWYRQILGQKVEFLVSFYNNEISEKSEIFDDQFSVERPDGSNFTLKIRSTKLEDSAMYFCASRITSGGINTGELFFGEGSRLTVL.

This clone turned up a few times. The chain carries TRBV7-6 and TRBJ2-6, with TRBD2 matching 7 bases. The germline V gene has CDR1 SGHVS and CDR2 FNYEAQ. This CDR3 contains 15 residues. V was pared by 8 bases and J by 1 base, with 5 bases of the junction left unmatched. The CDR3 loop reads CASSGGGSGANVLTF. CDR3 coding DNA: TGTGCCAGCTCGGGGGGAGGGTCTGGGGCCAACGTCCTGACTTTC.

This rearrangement joins TRBV7-2 to TRBJ1-1, with 7 positions matching TRBD1. Per the germline V gene, CDR1 is SGHTA and CDR2 is FQGNSA. J lost 4 bases, V lost 5 bases, and 10 bases had no gene match. The length of the CDR3 is 15 residues. The CDR3 coding sequence is TGTGCCAGCAGCCCGAACAGGGGATGGGGCACTGAAGCTTTCTTT. It specifies CASSPNRGWGTEAFF.